This TCR beta chain originates from a study of control samples from healthy donors and cancer patients. This clone has just one count. This CDR3 spans 13 amino acids. The V segment lost 7 bases and the J segment 5 bases; nucleotides outside the gene matches: 7. Per the germline V gene, CDR1 is SQVTM and CDR2 is ANQGSEA. The table came from immunoSEQ multiplex PCR; TCRdb's copy has only in-frame clones and leaves some out. The sample records 150,000 to 190,000 clones, over 85% being singletons. Material for sequencing was blood. V is TRBV29-1 and J is TRBJ2-5; 10 bases fit TRBD1. This TCR derives from a man aged 50-60 years in good health. As DNA, the CDR3 is TGCAGCGCCAGACAGGGGGCGCGGGAGACCCAGTACTTC. Its translation: CSARQGARETQYF. Filled out from reference TRBV29-1 and TRBJ2-5, the complete variable domain reads SAVISQKPSRDICQRGTSLTIQCQVDSQVTMMFWYRQQPGQSLTLIATANQGSEATYESGFVIDKFPISRPNLTFSTLTVSNMSPEDSSIYLCSARQGARETQYFGPGTRLLVL.